This T cell receptor (beta chain) was obtained from a study of blood T cells in healthy people across ages. Study as a whole: Template switching retrieved approximately one barcoded beta molecule for each two T cells.

As concerns this clonotype: One end of the junction fails to match germline, which may point to a read error.

Germline V gives CDR1 MGHDK, CDR2 SYGVNS. This CDR3 spans 16 amino acids. Together with a sample-barcoded 5' primer, a J-beta primer mix was included in a second PCR lasting about 7 to 11 cycles. TCRdb analysed the 5' RACE reads with MiXCR anew, one entry per CDR3 protein. The table shows 850,000 to 1,000,000 distinct CDR3 sequences, with 51% occurring only once. This clonotype originated in a woman aged 55-69 years in good health. The source material was blood. J is TRBJ2-7 and V is TRBV25-1; unclear D gene. The CDR3 DNA is TGTGCCAGCAGTGAATCTTGGACGCCGAGCTCCTATGAGCAGTACTTC. Its translation is CASSESWTPSSYEQYF.